A single sample gave rise to the 27 T cell receptor beta chains below, sequenced in a study of vaccination and CD4 T cells after COVID-19. Sequenced with the Oncomine TCR Beta short-read assay was DNA taken from cultured CD4+ T cells. TCRdb re-called the PCR reads through MiXCR, storing one row per CDR3 protein. The table records around 17,000 distinct CDR3 sequences, roughly 48% of them present only once. Time point meaning: late sampling 161 to 241 days after vaccination in three convalescent patients. Treatment specified: roughly nine-day PBMC culture with coronavirus spike peptide pools or control peptides (ViraFEST assay). Antigens of these TCRs are unknown. Material: CD4+ T cells from blood, cultured in vitro, obtained about 7 months after SARS-CoV-2 vaccination. All receptors derive from a human donor who had recovered from COVID-19.

By its share, this clonotype is large. The rearrangement links TRBV5-3 to TRBJ2-7; D is perhaps TRBD2 (6 bases). TRBV5-3 is given ORF status, its function remaining uncertain. CDR3 size: 13 residues. V lost 1 base and J 4 bases, leaving 9 bases between the germline ends. The CDR3 sequence: CARSLIGGYEQYF. The CDR3 DNA reads TGTGCCAGAAGCTTGATCGGGGGATACGAGCAGTACTTC.

The chain couples TRBV20-1 to TRBJ2-1, with TRBD1 identical over 12 bases. Germline CDR1 reads DFQATT; CDR2 reads SNEGSKA (reference sequence). The CDR3 is 13 residues long. V dropped 5 bases and J dropped 7; count of bases not matched to a gene: 3. The CDR3 reads CSAGTGGWNEQFF. The DNA of the CDR3 is TGCAGTGCTGGGACAGGGGGCTGGAATGAGCAGTTCTTC.

The J gene is TRBJ1-1, the V gene TRBV6-5; the D is unclear. V was trimmed by 0 bases and J by 2 bases, leaving 7 bases between them. The CDR3 runs to 14 residues. Germline CDR1 and CDR2: MNHEY and SVGAGI. The CDR3 reads CASSYSSRNTEAFF. The CDR3, as DNA: TGTGCCAGCAGTTACTCGAGCAGAAACACTGAAGCTTTCTTT.

The V and J genes are TRBV7-3 and TRBJ1-6, with TRBD1 as a possible D gene (6 bases). Trimming cost V 2 bases and J 9 bases, with 11 bases left between them. CDR1 and CDR2 from the germline V gene are SGHTA and FQGTGA. CDR3 length: 14 amino acids. The CDR3 DNA reads TGTGCCAGCAGCTTACGCCTACAGGGTTCACCCCTCCACTTT. It yields the protein CASSLRLQGSPLHF.

This clonotype was counted between two and nine times. V gene TRBV7-8 combines with J gene TRBJ1-5, with D possibly being TRBD1 (5 bases). In germline, CDR1 is SGHVS, CDR2 FQNEAQ. The CDR3 has 15 amino acids. The V end was cut by 6 bases, the J end by 2 bases, with 14 bases between. The CDR3 region is CASSSSQGGNQPQHF. Written as DNA, the CDR3 is TGTGCCAGCAGTAGTTCCCAGGGAGGCAATCAGCCCCAGCATTTT.

This clonotype appeared a few times. CDR3 amino acids: CSRLVLETQYF. CDR3 coding DNA: TGCAGTCGACTAGTTTTAGAGACCCAGTACTTC. The chain employs TRBV20-1 and TRBJ2-5; perhaps TRBD2 as D (6 bases). Germline V gene sequence: CDR1 DFQATT, CDR2 SNEGSKA (reference sequence). The CDR3 spans 11 residues. Between the trimmed V and J ends, which lost 8 bases and 4 bases, there was a span of 11 bases.

Worth noting for this clonotype: Just one base apart from a much larger clone, this may be a read error. The chain is built from TRBV7-2 and TRBJ2-3, with 11 bases aligning to TRBD2. V lost 4 bases, J lost 8 bases, and 5 bases stayed unmatched. Germline loops: CDR1 SGHTA, CDR2 FQGNSA. This CDR3 has 14 residues. This CDR3 is CASSSRLAGPTQYF. CDR3 nucleotides: TGTGCCAGCAGCTCTAGACTAGCGGGGCCTACGCAGTATTTT.

The CDR3 here is CASSWDLYTEAFF. The CDR3 coding sequence is TGTGCCAGCAGTTGGGACCTTTACACTGAAGCTTTCTTT. This chain joins TRBV6-2 or TRBV6-3 and TRBJ1-1, with D perhaps matching TRBD1 (5 bases). CDR3 length: 13 amino acids. Germline V gene lookup returns CDR1 MNHEY and CDR2 SVGEGT. V was trimmed by 4 bases and J by 3 bases, leaving 9 bases between them.

The V call is TRBV24-1, the J call TRBJ2-1, with 9 bases fitting TRBD2. V trimming: 0 bases; J trimming: 12 bases; junction bases outside the gene matches: 8. This CDR3 spans 15 amino acids. Germline CDR1 reads KGHDR; CDR2 reads SFDVKD. The DNA for the CDR3 is TGTGCCACCAGTGATTTGGTAGCGGGAGATTTTCGGCAGTTCTTC. The encoded protein is CATSDLVAGDFRQFF.

Within the sample, this clonotype is large. The chain links TRBV6-1 to TRBJ1-6, with a tentative D call TRBD1 (5 bases). V shed 5 bases and J shed 10 bases, with 18 bases lying between them. The CDR3 loop spans 15 amino acids. From germline, CDR1 is MNHNS and CDR2 SASEGT. CDR3: CASSPRQGVRSPLHF. CDR3 nucleotides: TGTGCCAGCAGTCCCCGGCAGGGTGTCAGATCACCCCTCCACTTT.

V is TRBV27 and J is TRBJ2-7; D is unclear. This CDR3 region has 14 residues. The germline CDR1 and CDR2 sequences are MNHEY and SMNVEV (reference sequence). V was pared by 2 bases and J by 5 bases, with 13 bases between. The CDR3 sequence: CASSLARSFDEQYF. The CDR3 DNA follows: TGTGCCAGCAGTTTAGCCCGCTCCTTCGACGAGCAGTACTTC.

The J gene is TRBJ2-5, the V gene TRBV6-5; TRBD2 aligns across 7 bases. The V segment lost 4 bases and the J segment 4 bases; nucleotides outside the gene matches: 0. CDR1 MNHEY and CDR2 SVGAGI come from the germline V gene. CDR3 length: 12 amino acids. This CDR3 reads CASSSSGETQYF. The CDR3 nucleotides are TGTGCCAGCAGTTCTAGCGGAGAGACCCAGTACTTC.

The chain carries TRBV27 and TRBJ2-7; TRBD2 matches 10 bases. Germline CDR1 MNHEY, CDR2 SMNVEV (reference sequence). The J segment lost 4 bases and the V segment lost 4 bases, leaving 4 bases of the junction unmatched. The CDR3 length is 14 residues. As DNA, the CDR3 is TGTGCCAGCAGTTATAGGACTAGCGGTTACGAGCAGTACTTC. This encodes CASSYRTSGYEQYF.

V usage is TRBV28 and J usage is TRBJ2-3; D could derive from TRBD1 or TRBD2 (5 bases each). The CDR3 is 13 residues long. V shed 5 bases and J shed 2 bases, with 8 bases lying between them. Germline V CDR1 and CDR2: MDHEN, SYDVKM. The CDR3 DNA sequence: TGTGCCAGCAGTCCAGGGACCACAGATACGCAGTATTTT. Residues: CASSPGTTDTQYF.

This clonotype has more than one count but fewer than ten. The genes are TRBV7-6 and TRBJ2-4; D possibly corresponds to TRBD2 (5 bases). Germline V lookup: CDR1 SGHVS, CDR2 FNYEAQ. This CDR3 comprises 9 residues. Trimming stripped 3 bases from V and 15 bases from J, with 6 bases between. CDR3 sequence (DNA): TGTGCCAGCAGCTTCCGGGGGTACTTC. Translation: CASSFRGYF. Supplemented by reference TRBV7-6 and TRBJ2-4, the full variable domain reads GAGVSQSPRYKVTKRGQDVALRCDPISGHVSLYWYRQALGQGPEFLTYFNYEAQQDKSGLPNDRFSAERPEGSISTLTIQRTEQRDSAMYRCASSFRGYFGAGTRLSVL.

The V and J genes are TRBV11-1 and TRBJ2-1, with 11 bases identical to TRBD2. The germline gives CDR1 SGHAT, CDR2 FQDESV (reference sequence). After removal of 0 bases from V and 2 bases from J, the junction contained 9 bases not matched to a gene. This CDR3 region has 19 residues. This chain's CDR3 is CASSLAAGTSGSTYNEQFF. CDR3 nucleotide sequence: TGTGCCAGCAGCTTAGCCGCCGGGACTAGCGGCAGTACCTACAATGAGCAGTTCTTC. The full variable domain, its missing parts supplied by reference TRBV11-1 and TRBJ2-1, is EAEVAQSPRYKITEKSQAVAFWCDPISGHATLYWYRQILGQGPELLVQFQDESVVDDSQLPKDRFSAERLKGVDSTLKIQPAELGDSAMYLCASSLAAGTSGSTYNEQFFGPGTRLTVL.

The chain joins TRBV6-2 or TRBV6-3 to TRBJ2-1; TRBD2 matches at 9 bases. CDR1 is MNHEY, CDR2 SVGEGT, per germline. The CDR3 is 16 residues long. Trimming took 11 bases from V and 1 from J; bases not matched to a gene: 12. The CDR3 DNA reads as TGTGCCGGTGGGCTAGCGGGAAAACGGTCCTACAATGAGCAGTTCTTC. This translates into CAGGLAGKRSYNEQFF.

The genes are TRBV7-9 and TRBJ1-1, with 7 bases lining up with TRBD1. Germline trimming cut 1 base from V and 0 bases from J; bases unmatched to any gene: 5. The V gene's germline CDR1 is SEHNR and CDR2 FQNEAQ (reference sequence). The CDR3 spans 16 residues. DNA of the CDR3: TGTGCCAGCAGCTTAGAATCAGGGGGGATGAACACTGAAGCTTTCTTT. It yields the protein CASSLESGGMNTEAFF.

V gene TRBV6-1 combines with J gene TRBJ1-6; 8 bases match TRBD1. The CDR3 sequence is 15 residues long. Trimming removed 5 bases from V and 7 bases from J; junction bases left unmatched: 7. The germline V gene has CDR1 MNHNS and CDR2 SASEGT. CDR3 loop: CASSTTGTGNSPLHF. The CDR3 region has the DNA TGTGCCAGCAGTACTACCGGGACAGGAAATTCACCCCTCCACTTT.

In its sample, this clonotype ranks as large. CDR3 coding DNA: TGCAGTGCTAGAGATAGCCAGCGGGAGTCGGCAGATACGCAGTATTTT. It translates to CSARDSQRESADTQYF. The V gene is TRBV20-1, the J gene TRBJ2-3; the match to TRBD2 covers 8 bases. J gave up 4 bases and V 0 bases, and 9 bases lay outside the gene matches. CDR1 and CDR2 from the germline V gene are DFQATT and SNEGSKA (reference sequence). CDR3 length equals 16 residues.

This rearrangement joins TRBV6-1 to TRBJ2-7; D is possibly TRBD1 (7 bases). V was clipped by 8 bases and J by 3 bases, with 14 bases between them. Germline V gives CDR1 MNHNS, CDR2 SASEGT. The CDR3 consists of 13 residues. The CDR3 loop is CASQGGLYYEQYF. DNA of the CDR3: TGTGCCAGCCAGGGGGGCCTCTACTACGAGCAGTACTTC.

By sample fraction, this clonotype is medium-sized. The chain carries TRBV7-2 and TRBJ1-5; 7 nucleotides match TRBD1. Germline CDR1 reads SGHTA; CDR2 reads FQGNSA. J lost 5 bases, V lost 5 bases, and 6 bases had no gene match. The CDR3 has 14 residues. The CDR3 nucleotides read TGTGCCAGCAGCGCAGGGGGGGAATATCAGCCCCAGCATTTT. As protein: CASSAGGEYQPQHF.

This clonotype rates as medium-sized. The chain uses TRBV20-1 and TRBJ1-1, with D perhaps TRBD1 (6 bases). Germline loops: CDR1 DFQATT, CDR2 SNEGSKA (reference sequence). V lost 0 bases and J lost 4, with 15 bases in between. The CDR3 sequence is 15 residues long. CDR3 nucleotides: TGCAGTGCTAGAGATCCCCGTAAACAGGGCACTGAAGCTTTCTTT. As protein: CSARDPRKQGTEAFF.

This clonotype was seen only a few times. The rearrangement joins TRBV7-9 to TRBJ2-3; D gene ambiguous. V was clipped by 5 bases and J by 4 bases, with 13 bases between them. The CDR3 extends over 14 amino acids. The germline V gene encodes CDR1 SEHNR and CDR2 FQNEAQ (reference sequence). The CDR3 loop reads CASSPNLRADTQYF. The CDR3 nucleotides read TGTGCCAGCAGCCCGAACCTACGCGCAGATACGCAGTATTTT.

This chain connects TRBV10-1 to TRBJ1-1; tentative D call: TRBD1 (5 bases). Germline CDR1 reads WNHNN; CDR2 reads SYGVQD (reference sequence). With 4 bases removed from V and 3 bases from J, the gap between germline ends came to 15 bases. The CDR3 sequence is 15 residues long. The CDR3 coding sequence is TGCGCCAGCAGTGGGTTGGAGGGGAGGCACACTGAAGCTTTCTTT. Translating gives CASSGLEGRHTEAFF.

V and J are TRBV7-9 and TRBJ2-7; no clear D. V lost 3 bases to trimming and J lost 6 bases, with 24 bases between them. The germline V gene has CDR1 SEHNR and CDR2 FQNEAQ (reference sequence). The CDR3 has 17 residues. CDR3 protein: CASSFQITSTDSSEQYF. CDR3 DNA sequence: TGTGCCAGCAGCTTCCAAATCACCAGTACAGATTCTAGCGAGCAGTACTTC.

This clonotype was detected once. V gene TRBV7-8 combines with J gene TRBJ1-2, with D maybe TRBD1 (6 bases). V shed 0 bases and J shed 4 bases, with 9 bases lying between them. CDR3 length: 14 amino acids. Germline values: CDR1 SGHVS, CDR2 FQNEAQ. This CDR3 is CASSLAGQRYGYTF. DNA of the CDR3: TGTGCCAGCAGCTTAGCAGGACAGCGCTATGGCTACACCTTC. Full variable domain (outside the CDR3, taken from reference TRBV7-8 and TRBJ1-2): GAGVSQSPRYKVAKRGQDVALRCDPISGHVSLFWYQQALGQGPEFLTYFQNEAQLDKSGLPSDRFFAERPEGSVSTLKIQRTQQEDSAVYLCASSLAGQRYGYTFGSGTRLTVV.